Here is one TCR beta chain with its context. Its antigen is not identified. These data are taken from a study of beta chain features in type 1 diabetes. About the research overall: Taken together, all samples contributed 95 million to 110 million examined sorted cells.

The authors reverse transcribed all of the isolated RNA, so sequencing captured expressed TCRB transcripts. There were about 3.6 million reads on average in the naive, central memory and regulatory T cell samples. The assay was immunoSEQ multiplex PCR, and TCRdb's table has in-frame clones only and misses some. The table records hundreds of thousands of clones, 13% of them present only once. V lost 6 bases, J lost 2 bases, and 8 bases stayed unmatched. The CDR3 is made up of 15 amino acids. Germline loops: CDR1 MNHEY, CDR2 SVGAGI. Overall study results and limits: PCR, the amplification step, might favor shorter templates, equally in patients and controls. Significant though moderate, a shortening of TCRB CDR3s appeared in all four CD4+ subsets of Type 1 diabetes patients. Over-representation of high TCR-expressing cells was a possible consequence of cDNA sequencing.

The chain employs TRBV6-5 and TRBJ2-3, with 7 bases that match TRBD1. The sequence came from a man between 18 and 35 years old with type 1 diabetes. Sequenced material: naive CD4+ T cells from blood. The CDR3 nucleotides are TGTGCCAGCAGGCCCGGGGACAGCCTCACAGATACGCAGTATTTT. Protein sequence: CASRPGDSLTDTQYF.